The present TCR beta chain was sequenced within a study of shared clonotypes between healthy human individuals. Produced via immunoSEQ multiplex PCR; TCRdb's table is partial and in-frame only. The sample lists around 2.5 million clones, approximately 93% seen once, with about 0.39% in the top ten. The ends lost 2 bases at V and 5 bases at J; junction bases unmatched: 11. From germline, CDR1 is SGHDT and CDR2 YYEEEE. The CDR3 is 16 residues long. The CD4+ fraction was divided into a CD45RA+ naive subset and a CD45RA-negative memory subset. The sequencing input was naive CD4+ T cells from PBMCs. The sample's subset: CD45RA+ positively selected. This chain connects TRBV5-6 to TRBJ1-1, with 8 bases identical to TRBD1. The TCR was taken from a man aged 18 to 30 in good health. Some clones in this sample may be carry-over from other donors' samples. In DNA, the CDR3 is TGTGCCAGCAGCTTTTTGGCAGGGGGCTCGCGGACTGAAGCTTTCTTT. Translated, it gives CASSFLAGGSRTEAFF.